These 8 T cell receptor beta chains came from one sample sequenced in a study of identical twins. TCRdb re-called the 5' RACE reads with MiXCR, one entry per CDR3 protein. This table has around 370,000 distinct CDR3 sequences, approximately 8.8% appearing once. The sequencing input was naive T cells sorted from blood. Source of these receptors: a woman in her fifties or sixties in good health.

V gene TRBV3-1 combines with J gene TRBJ2-2; unclear D gene. The CDR3 runs to 18 residues. Germline V gene sequence: CDR1 LGHDT, CDR2 YNNKEL (reference sequence). Trimming took 1 base from V and 0 from J, leaving 15 bases between them. The DNA of the CDR3 is TGTGCCAGCAGCCAAGGTCGGGTCAATCCAGCGAACACCGGGGAGCTGTTTTTT. Translating gives CASSQGRVNPANTGELFF. Full variable domain (remainder filled in from reference TRBV3-1 and TRBJ2-2): DTAVSQTPKYLVTQMGNDKSIKCEQNLGHDTMYWYKQDSKKFLKIMFSYNNKELIINETVPNRFSPKSPDKAHLNLHINSLELGDSAVYFCASSQGRVNPANTGELFFGEGSRLTVL.

The sample holds many counts of this clonotype. The gene calls are TRBV6-5 and TRBJ2-2, with TRBD2 as a possible D gene (5 bases). The length of the CDR3 is 13 residues. V was clipped by 4 bases and J by 6 bases, with 9 bases between them. CDR1 and CDR2 from the germline V gene are MNHEY and SVGAGI. The CDR3 DNA reads TGTGCCAGCAGTTTTGGAGGCCCCGGGGAGCTGTTTTTT. Protein product: CASSFGGPGELFF.

This chain connects TRBV7-6 to TRBJ2-2; tentatively, D is TRBD2 (8 bases). V shed 1 base and J shed 10 bases, with 13 bases lying between them. The CDR3 length is 14 residues. From germline, CDR1 is SGHVS and CDR2 FNYEAQ. The CDR3 loop reads CASSLGREGAELFF. DNA of the CDR3: TGTGCCAGCAGCTTAGGACGGGAGGGGGCGGAGCTGTTTTTT.

This sequence joins TRBV19 and TRBJ1-5, with unresolved D. The CDR3 has 14 amino acids. Trimming stripped 1 base from V and 7 bases from J, with 11 bases between. Germline lookup yields CDR1 LNHDA and CDR2 SQIVND (reference sequence). DNA of the CDR3: TGTGCCAGTAGTATAGTACTGGCACCCCAGCCCCAGCATTTT. Encoded protein: CASSIVLAPQPQHF.

This clonotype was picked up a small number of times. This chain joins TRBV5-1 and TRBJ1-3, with D possibly being TRBD1 (6 bases). The germline CDR1 and CDR2 sequences are SGHRS and YFSETQ. CDR3 size: 19 residues. Trimming removed 1 base from V and 0 bases from J, with 20 bases in between. CDR3 DNA: TGCGCCAGCAGCTTGTCCATACAGGGTCCATTCACCTCTGGAAACACCATATATTTT. It translates to CASSLSIQGPFTSGNTIYF.

This clonotype came up a few times. The chain links TRBV2 to TRBJ2-7, with D unresolved. CDR1 is SNHLY and CDR2 is FYNNEI in the germline V gene. V shed 1 base and J shed 3 bases, with 10 bases lying between them. The CDR3 spans 14 residues. The CDR3 spells CASSEGGKLYEQYF. In DNA, the CDR3 is TGTGCCAGCAGTGAAGGGGGAAAGCTCTACGAGCAGTACTTC.

This clonotype has only a few counts. CDR3 nucleotides: TGTGCCAGCTCAGGCGGGACAGGGGCCGAGCAGTACTTC. This codes for CASSGGTGAEQYF. This chain links TRBV18 with TRBJ2-7; 10 nucleotides line up with TRBD1. Per germline, CDR1 KGHSH and CDR2 LQKENI. V dropped 5 bases and J dropped 6; count of bases not matched to a gene: 4. The CDR3 runs to 13 residues. Variable domain in full (rest from reference TRBV18 and TRBJ2-7): NAGVMQNPRHLVRRRGQEARLRCSPMKGHSHVYWYRQLPEEGLKFMVYLQKENIIDESGMPKERFSAEFPKEGPSILRIQQVVRGDSAAYFCASSGGTGAEQYFGPGTRLTVT.

The sample holds a few counts of this clonotype. The rearrangement uses TRBV3-1 and TRBJ2-1; D call uncertain. The CDR3 is 13 amino acids. Looked up from germline, CDR1 is LGHDT and CDR2 is YNNKEL (reference sequence). V shed 6 bases and J shed 6 bases, with 12 bases lying between them. The CDR3 DNA reads TGTGCCAGCAGTCCCGCCCCCTCCAATGAGCAGTTCTTC. The encoded protein is CASSPAPSNEQFF.